In this sample, the clone carrying this TCR beta chain turned up a few times. The antigen is undetermined. The data were taken from a study of T-cell memory formation after mild COVID-19. TCRdb re-derived calls from the 5' RACE reads in MiXCR, one entry per CDR3 protein. The data contain about 130,000 distinct CDR3 sequences, approximately 6.3% of them singletons. Study-level findings and limits: That cross-reactive memory joined was suggested by some responding clones appearing in pre-infection memory.

The CDR3 sequence is 15 residues long. V was clipped by 1 base and J by 0 bases, with 9 bases between them. Material: PBMCs or a T cell subset sorted from them (not recorded which). The chain has TRBV12-3 or TRBV12-4 and TRBJ1-2; D is uncertain. This receptor was identified in an adult woman who had mild COVID-19 (a few samples of this study predate the infection). Cell type and time point are not known. The CDR3 DNA follows: TGTGCCAGCAGTTTAGGTGTCAGAGCTAACTATGGCTACACCTTC. Protein sequence: CASSLGVRANYGYTF.